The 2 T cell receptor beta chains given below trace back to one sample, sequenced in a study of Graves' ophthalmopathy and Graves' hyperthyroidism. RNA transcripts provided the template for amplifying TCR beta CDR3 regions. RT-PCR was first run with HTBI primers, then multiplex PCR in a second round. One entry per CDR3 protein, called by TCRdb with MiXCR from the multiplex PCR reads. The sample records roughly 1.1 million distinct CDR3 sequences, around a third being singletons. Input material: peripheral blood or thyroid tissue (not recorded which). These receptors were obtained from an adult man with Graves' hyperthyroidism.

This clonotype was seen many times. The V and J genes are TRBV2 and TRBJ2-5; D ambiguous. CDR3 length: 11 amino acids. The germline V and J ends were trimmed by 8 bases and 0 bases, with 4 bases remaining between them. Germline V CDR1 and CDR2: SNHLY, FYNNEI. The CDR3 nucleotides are TGTGCCAGCGCGTACCAAGAGACCCAGTACTTC. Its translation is CASAYQETQYF.

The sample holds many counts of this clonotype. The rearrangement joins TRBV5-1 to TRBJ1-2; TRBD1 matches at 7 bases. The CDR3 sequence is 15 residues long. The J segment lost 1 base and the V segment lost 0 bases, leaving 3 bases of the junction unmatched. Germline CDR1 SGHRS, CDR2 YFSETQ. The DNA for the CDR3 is TGCGCCAGCAGCTTGGAGGGGGCAAGTAACTATGGCTACACCTTC. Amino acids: CASSLEGASNYGYTF. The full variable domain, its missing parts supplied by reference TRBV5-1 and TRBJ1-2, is KAGVTQTPRYLIKTRGQQVTLSCSPISGHRSVSWYQQTPGQGLQFLFEYFSETQRNKGNFPGRFSGRQFSNSRSEMNVSTLELGDSALYLCASSLEGASNYGYTFGSGTRLTVV.